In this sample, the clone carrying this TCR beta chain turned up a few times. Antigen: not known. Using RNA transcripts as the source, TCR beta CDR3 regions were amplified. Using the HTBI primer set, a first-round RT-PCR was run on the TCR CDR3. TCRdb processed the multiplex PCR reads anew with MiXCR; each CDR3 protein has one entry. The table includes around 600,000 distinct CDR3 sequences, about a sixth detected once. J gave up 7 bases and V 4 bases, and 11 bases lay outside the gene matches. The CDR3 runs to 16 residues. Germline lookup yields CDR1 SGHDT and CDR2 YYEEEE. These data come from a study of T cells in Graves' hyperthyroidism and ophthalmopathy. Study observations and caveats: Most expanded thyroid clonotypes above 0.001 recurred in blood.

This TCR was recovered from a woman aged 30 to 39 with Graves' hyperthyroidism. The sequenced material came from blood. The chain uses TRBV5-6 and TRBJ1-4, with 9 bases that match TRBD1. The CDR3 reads CASSPRQGGSGEKLFF. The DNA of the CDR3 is TGTGCCAGCAGCCCTAGACAGGGGGGCTCCGGTGAAAAACTGTTTTTT.